Listed below are T cell receptor beta chains from one sample, sequenced in a study of blood T cell repertoires in COVID-19. Sequenced by immunoSEQ multiplex PCR; TCRdb stores in-frame clones only, minus some. The repertoire holds approximately 150,000 clones, with 87% as singletons. The sample taken for sequencing was peripheral blood. The receptors derive from a woman aged 55-75 years who had recovered from COVID-19. CDR3s include the opening cysteine and the closing phenylalanine or tryptophan. A D gene is named only where the DNA matches it firmly. Size is omitted from some rows. Given values are once, few, many or a class for expanded clones.

CDR3aa	CDR3nt	abundance	v_gene	d_gene	j_gene
CASSPPQSYEQYF	TGTGCCAGCTCACCACCTCAGTCCTACGAGCAGTACTTC	-	TRBV18	-	TRBJ2-7
CASSFSLGQGATGANVLTF	TGTGCCAGCAGCTTTAGCCTCGGACAGGGGGCTACTGGGGCCAACGTCCTGACTTTC	-	TRBV5-5	TRBD1	TRBJ2-6
CASRGRSFDEQYF	TGTGCCAGTCGGGGGAGATCCTTCGACGAGCAGTACTTC	once	TRBV28	-	TRBJ2-7
CASMIRQGSHTF	TGTGCCAGCATGATCCGACAGGGTAGCCACACCTTC	-	TRBV28	TRBD1	TRBJ1-2
CASSPGGGGTGRTEAFF	TGTGCCAGCAGCCCTGGAGGCGGGGGGACAGGGAGAACTGAAGCTTTCTTT	-	TRBV13	TRBD1	TRBJ1-1
CASSSVWAGGLQETQYF	TGTGCCAGCAGCTCCGTTTGGGCGGGGGGTCTTCAAGAGACCCAGTACTTC	-	TRBV5-8	TRBD2	TRBJ2-5
CASSLGSGGEGFGYTF	TGTGCCAGCAGCTTGGGTTCAGGGGGCGAGGGTTTTGGCTACACCTTC	-	TRBV5-4	TRBD1	TRBJ1-2
CATSDRWAQETQYF	TGTGCCACCAGTGACCGTTGGGCTCAAGAGACCCAGTACTTC	-	TRBV24-1	-	TRBJ2-5
CATSRDRADLGIQETQYF	TGTGCCACCAGCAGAGATCGTGCGGACTTGGGGATCCAAGAGACCCAGTACTTC	-	TRBV15	-	TRBJ2-5
CASSPQRYNEQFF	TGTGCCAGCTCACCACAACGGTATAATGAGCAGTTCTTC	-	TRBV18	-	TRBJ2-1
CASSFRSLSTDTQYF	TGTGCCAGCAGCTTTCGGAGTCTAAGCACAGATACGCAGTATTTT	-	TRBV9	-	TRBJ2-3
CASSLRTGYGYTF	TGCGCCAGCAGCCTTAGGACAGGGTACGGCTACACCTTC	-	TRBV5-1	TRBD1	TRBJ1-2
CASSVGVQQETQYF	TGTGCCAGCAGCGTAGGAGTCCAACAAGAGACCCAGTACTTC	-	TRBV9	-	TRBJ2-5
CASSRELGGNTEAFF	TGTGCCAGCAGCCGCGAGCTGGGGGGGAACACTGAAGCTTTCTTT	-	TRBV7-2	-	TRBJ1-1
CASSITGRGDQPQHF	TGCGCCAGCAGCATAACAGGGAGGGGAGATCAGCCCCAGCATTTT	few	TRBV5-1	-	TRBJ1-5
CASCPGSAVYEQYF	TGTGCCAGTTGTCCGGGGTCGGCGGTCTACGAGCAGTACTTC	-	TRBV19	-	TRBJ2-7
CATTTQGTSQETQYF	TGTGCCACCACAACACAGGGGACCAGCCAAGAGACCCAGTACTTC	-	TRBV2	TRBD1	TRBJ2-5
CASSFRGGAGELFF	TGTGCCAGCAGCTTTAGAGGGGGTGCCGGGGAGCTGTTTTTT	-	TRBV5-4	-	TRBJ2-2
CASSLNPGRGIGGYTF	TGTGCCAGCAGTCTAAACCCTGGCAGGGGGATTGGAGGCTACACCTTC	once	TRBV28	TRBD1	TRBJ1-2
CASSQAPPGGPQHF	TGCGCCAGCAGCCAGGCCCCTCCGGGTGGGCCCCAGCATTTT	-	TRBV4-1	-	TRBJ1-5
CAISEFAGARGAGANVLTF	TGTGCCATCAGTGAGTTTGCGGGGGCCCGCGGTGCAGGGGCCAACGTCCTGACTTTC	once	TRBV10-3	-	TRBJ2-6
CASSLGLAGPQETQYF	TGTGCCAGCTCATTGGGACTAGCGGGGCCTCAAGAGACCCAGTACTTC	-	TRBV18	TRBD2	TRBJ2-5
CASSEPSGQGSSYNEQFF	TGCGCCAGCAGTGAGCCGTCCGGACAGGGCAGCTCCTACAATGAGCAGTTCTTC	-	TRBV10-1	TRBD1	TRBJ2-1
CASSLSQIGGGNQPQHF	TGTGCCAGCAGTTTATCGCAAATAGGGGGGGGCAATCAGCCCCAGCATTTT	-	TRBV27	-	TRBJ1-5
CASDGLRGRLVSGNTIYF	TGTGCAAGCGATGGGCTCAGGGGCAGATTAGTCTCTGGAAACACCATATATTTT	-	TRBV12-2	-	TRBJ1-3
CASRNRTGNTIYF	TGTGCCAGTCGGAACAGAACTGGAAACACCATATATTTT	-	TRBV19	-	TRBJ1-3
CASSQTPAQGSGTDTQYF	TGCGCCAGCAGCCAAACCCCAGCACAGGGGTCGGGCACAGATACGCAGTATTTT	-	TRBV5-1	TRBD1	TRBJ2-3
CASSEDWGSLAFF	TGTGCCAGCAGTGAAGATTGGGGCAGTTTGGCTTTCTTT	-	TRBV2	-	TRBJ1-1
CASTRDRSTDTQYF	TGTGCCAGCACCCGGGACAGAAGCACAGATACGCAGTATTTT	-	TRBV2	TRBD1	TRBJ2-3
CASSAGEFYNEQFF	TGCGCCAGCAGCGCGGGGGAATTCTACAATGAGCAGTTCTTC	-	TRBV5-1	TRBD2	TRBJ2-1
CASSRAEANTEAFF	TGTGCCAGCAGCCGGGCGGAGGCGAACACTGAAGCTTTCTTT	-	TRBV7-9	-	TRBJ1-1
CASRPPDRVNSPLHF	TGTGCCAGCAGACCCCCCGACAGGGTTAATTCACCCCTCCACTTT	-	TRBV28	TRBD1	TRBJ1-6
CASSLWTDSNQPQHF	TGTGCCAGCAGTTTATGGACAGATAGCAATCAGCCCCAGCATTTT	-	TRBV27	-	TRBJ1-5
CASRTGGGRAEAFF	TGCGCCAGCAGGACAGGGGGCGGAAGAGCTGAAGCTTTCTTT	-	TRBV5-1	TRBD1	TRBJ1-1
CAISDTDRGSNTIYF	TGTGCCATCAGTGACACCGACAGGGGCTCGAACACCATATATTTT	-	TRBV10-3	TRBD1	TRBJ1-3
CASSIQGNTEAFF	TGTGCCAGTAGTATACAGGGGAACACTGAAGCTTTCTTT	-	TRBV19	-	TRBJ1-1
CASRRGRKGPSNQPQHF	TGTGCCAGCAGGCGGGGACGGAAAGGGCCGAGCAATCAGCCCCAGCATTTT	-	TRBV28	-	TRBJ1-5
CASSPGGAGDTQYF	TGCGCCAGCAGCCCCGGGGGGGCCGGGGATACGCAGTATTTT	-	TRBV5-1	TRBD2	TRBJ2-3
CSVGRTGRIDEQYF	TGCAGCGTTGGAAGGACAGGGAGGATTGACGAGCAGTACTTC	-	TRBV29-1	TRBD1	TRBJ2-7
CASSFEIAGQETQYF	TGTGCCAGCAGCTTCGAAATAGCGGGGCAGGAGACCCAGTACTTC	-	TRBV5-6	TRBD2	TRBJ2-5
CASTPTSGGPETQYF	TGTGCCTCAACCCCGACTAGCGGGGGTCCGGAGACCCAGTACTTC	-	TRBV19	TRBD2	TRBJ2-5
CASSLVGGAPETQYF	TGTGCCAGCAGCTTGGTTGGGGGGGCCCCGGAGACCCAGTACTTC	-	TRBV11-1	-	TRBJ2-5
CSVEAGSAESNYNEQFF	TGCAGCGTTGAAGCGGGATCAGCGGAATCCAACTACAATGAGCAGTTCTTC	-	TRBV29-1	-	TRBJ2-1
CATPQTSYEQYF	TGTGCCACACCACAGACCTCCTACGAGCAGTACTTC	-	TRBV28	-	TRBJ2-7
CASSLLPTHYEQYF	TGTGCCAGCAGTTTATTGCCCACACACTACGAGCAGTACTTC	-	TRBV27	-	TRBJ2-7
CASSLYLTQKPNYGYTF	TGCGCCAGCAGTCTTTATTTAACACAGAAGCCTAACTATGGCTACACCTTC	-	TRBV23-1	-	TRBJ1-2
CASSPIGLIEQYF	TGCGCCAGCAGCCCCATTGGCCTCATCGAGCAGTACTTC	-	TRBV4-1	-	TRBJ2-7
CASSPGRYQPQHF	TGTGCCAGCTCACCGGGGCGGTATCAGCCCCAGCATTTT	-	TRBV18	-	TRBJ1-5
CASSLSRTVNTEAFF	TGTGCCAGCAGCTTAAGTCGGACAGTGAACACTGAAGCTTTCTTT	-	TRBV7-9	-	TRBJ1-1
CASSSIDRVYEQFF	TGTGCCAGCAGCTCAATCGACAGGGTCTATGAGCAGTTCTTC	once	TRBV5-4	TRBD1	TRBJ2-1
CASRPGRGGGELFF	TGCGCCAGCCGCCCGGGGCGGGGGGGCGGGGAGCTGTTTTTT	-	TRBV7-3	TRBD2	TRBJ2-2
CASSTLGPIQGDYTF	TGTGCCAGCAGCACCCTTGGACCGATACAGGGGGACTACACCTTC	-	TRBV9	TRBD1	TRBJ1-2